This passage covers 19 T cell receptor beta chains from one sample sequenced in a study of shared clonotypes between healthy human individuals (dated by TCRdb to about 2020). Library creation used the immunoSEQ multiplex PCR assay. TCRdb limited this immuneACCESS table to in-frame rearrangements with V and J called. A share of clones is missing; checked studies link under half to unresolved V genes, and the rest is unexplained. The sample data list millions of clones, and around 90% of these were observed just once. The ten most abundant clones make up about 0.13% of the sample. What was sequenced was naive CD4+ T cells sorted from blood. Per the publication, the cell subset or site label means: CD45RA+ positively selected. These receptors came from a man aged 18 to 29 in good health.

The V and J genes are TRBV6-5 and TRBJ2-1; 8 positions agree with TRBD2. The V gene end was trimmed by 11 bases and the J gene end by 7 bases; junction bases not matched to a gene: 10. Germline V lookup: CDR1 MNHEY, CDR2 SVGAGI. This CDR3 is 13 amino acids long. In nucleotides, the CDR3 is TGTGCCGTCCTGAGCGGGAGTCAAAATGAGCAGTTCTTC. Translating gives CAVLSGSQNEQFF.

The chain joins TRBV14 to TRBJ2-5; the D is unclear. The CDR3 contains 15 residues. The germline gives CDR1 SGHDN, CDR2 FVKESK. Trimming shortened V by 4 bases and J by 4 bases, and 16 bases separated the two germline ends. The CDR3, as DNA: TGTGCCAGCAGCCTAACGGGCCCCAATCGAGAGACCCAGTACTTC. Protein product: CASSLTGPNRETQYF.

To note about this clone: A much larger clone lies a single base off, so this may be a read error. The sample has other DNA sequences that encode this CDR3 too. This chain joins TRBV5-4 and TRBJ1-2, with TRBD1 as a possible D gene (5 bases). Trimming removed 4 bases from V and 0 bases from J, with 7 bases in between. This CDR3 has 13 residues. Germline CDR1 is SGHNT and CDR2 is YYREEE (reference sequence). The CDR3 reads CASSPDTNYGYTF. The CDR3 region has the DNA TGTGCCAGCAGCCCGGACACTAACTATGGCTACACCTTC.

The rearrangement joins TRBV6-4 to TRBJ2-7; the match to TRBD2 covers 12 bases. Germline CDR1 MRHNA, CDR2 SNTAGT. CDR3 length: 14 amino acids. After removal of 6 bases from V and 3 bases from J, the junction contained 3 bases not matched to a gene. CDR3 coding DNA: TGTGCCAGCAGACTAGCGGGAGGTATCTACGAGCAGTACTTC. Translated: CASRLAGGIYEQYF.

This chain connects TRBV10-3 to TRBJ2-2; no reliable D call. Germline V lookup: CDR1 ENHRY, CDR2 SYGVKD. There are 16 residues in the CDR3. V lost 0 bases and J lost 2, with 10 bases in between. CDR3 amino acids: CAISESGHANTGELFF. CDR3 sequence (DNA): TGTGCCATCAGTGAGTCGGGTCATGCTAACACCGGGGAGCTGTTTTTT.

V is TRBV1 and J is TRBJ2-2; the listed D gene, TRBD2, was not tested against the DNA. TRBV1 is classified as a pseudogene. The CDR3 sequence is 12 residues long. CDR3 nucleotide sequence: TGCACCAGCAGCTCGGTGGCCGGGGAGCTGTTTTTT. This gives the protein CTSSSVAGELFF.

The chain is built from TRBV19 and TRBJ1-3; D gene uncertain. Germline assignment: CDR1 LNHDA and CDR2 SQIVND (reference sequence). CDR3 length: 11 amino acids. As DNA, the CDR3 is TGTGGGTCTACGGAGAGAAACACCATATATTTT. It yields the protein CGSTERNTIYF.

The chain employs TRBV5-6 and TRBJ1-2; D is unclear. The V end was cut by 0 bases, the J end by 4 bases, with 10 bases between. This CDR3 has 14 amino acids. Germline values: CDR1 SGHDT, CDR2 YYEEEE. The CDR3 nucleotides are TGTGCCAGCAGCTTGGGCAGAAACACCTATGGCTACACCTTC. Translated, it gives CASSLGRNTYGYTF.

The genes are TRBV25-1 and TRBJ1-6; the D gene is possibly TRBD1 (6 bases). Germline assignment: CDR1 MGHDK and CDR2 SYGVNS. The V gene lost 11 bases and the J gene lost 8 bases, with 16 bases spanning the gap. The CDR3 totals 13 residues. CDR3 amino acids: CASNGRGDSPLHF. The CDR3, as DNA: TGTGCCTCTAACGGCAGGGGAGATTCACCCCTCCACTTT. The entire variable domain, with the rest obtained from reference TRBV25-1 and TRBJ1-6, is as follows: EADIYQTPRYLVIGTGKKITLECSQTMGHDKMYWYQQDPGMELHLIHYSYGVNSTEKGDLSSESTVSRIRTEHFPLTLESARPSHTSQYLCASNGRGDSPLHFGNGTRLTVT.

The V and J genes are TRBV5-4 and TRBJ1-2; D may be TRBD1 (6 bases). Trimming cost V 0 bases and J 8 bases, with 14 bases left between them. The length of the CDR3 is 14 residues. Germline CDR1 reads SGHNT; CDR2 reads YYREEE (reference sequence). The CDR3, as DNA: TGTGCCAGCAGCTTGGAGGGCAGGGGTCAAGGCTACACCTTC. As protein: CASSLEGRGQGYTF.

The chain has TRBV19 and TRBJ2-5; 8 nucleotides agree with TRBD1. V shed 9 bases, J shed 2 bases, and the junction held 11 bases outside the gene matches. Per the germline V gene, CDR1 is LNHDA and CDR2 is SQIVND (reference sequence). CDR3 length: 15 residues. The CDR3 region is CASTRTGGTQETQYF. The CDR3 DNA is TGTGCCAGCACCCGCACAGGGGGGACACAAGAGACCCAGTACTTC.

This chain uses TRBV11-2 with TRBJ2-5; 10 positions match TRBD1. Germline V CDR1 and CDR2: SGHAT, FQNNGV. This CDR3 spans 16 amino acids. With 6 bases clipped from V and 0 bases from J, the junction kept 7 bases outside the gene matches. The CDR3: CASRRPGQGYQETQYF. CDR3 coding DNA: TGTGCCAGCAGGCGTCCGGGACAGGGGTACCAAGAGACCCAGTACTTC.

The V and J genes are TRBV6-4 and TRBJ2-3; D possibly corresponds to TRBD2 (6 bases). With 4 bases removed from V and 3 bases from J, the gap between germline ends came to 14 bases. This CDR3 is 15 amino acids long. Germline V gene lookup returns CDR1 MRHNA and CDR2 SNTAGT. As DNA, the CDR3 is TGTGCCAGCAGTGCAGTTGGGGGGATGACAGATACGCAGTATTTT. As protein: CASSAVGGMTDTQYF.

The chain employs TRBV6-1 and TRBJ2-3; 9 bases line up with TRBD1. Losses at the gene ends were 6 bases for V and 2 bases for J; bases not matched to a gene: 3. CDR1 and CDR2 from the germline V gene are MNHNS and SASEGT. The CDR3 spans 14 residues. The CDR3 region is CASRDRGFTDTQYF. The CDR3 DNA sequence: TGTGCCAGCAGGGACAGGGGTTTCACAGATACGCAGTATTTT.

V is TRBV5-6 and J is TRBJ2-2; 10 nucleotides match TRBD2. V lost 1 base, J lost 5 bases, and 5 bases stayed unmatched. Germline-derived CDR1 and CDR2 are SGHDT and YYEEEE. The CDR3 runs 16 residues. CDR3 loop: CASSLLSSGRTGELFF. The CDR3 DNA is TGTGCCAGCAGCTTGCTTAGTAGCGGGAGGACCGGGGAGCTGTTTTTT.

Points on this clone: Other nucleotide sequences in the sample specify the same CDR3. The V call is TRBV7-8, the J call TRBJ2-3; the D is unclear. The CDR3 has 15 residues. Germline-derived CDR1 and CDR2 are SGHVS and FQNEAQ. Between the trimmed V and J ends, which lost 2 bases and 1 base, there was a span of 10 bases. CDR3 bases: TGTGCCAGCAGCTTACCTGGTGGGGGCACAGATACGCAGTATTTT. Residues: CASSLPGGGTDTQYF.

The chain is built from TRBV28 and TRBJ2-3; D gene unclear. This CDR3 has 12 residues. V was clipped by 3 bases and J by 1 base, with 2 bases between them. Germline V gene sequence: CDR1 MDHEN, CDR2 SYDVKM. The CDR3 nucleotides read TGTGCCAGCAGTTTCCGCACAGATACGCAGTATTTT. Amino acid sequence: CASSFRTDTQYF. Looking up the rest from reference TRBV28 and TRBJ2-3 gives the full variable domain: DVKVTQSSRYLVKRTGEKVFLECVQDMDHENMFWYRQDPGLGLRLIYFSYDVKMKEKGDIPEGYSVSREKKERFSLILESASTNQTSMYLCASSFRTDTQYFGPGTRLTVL.

This rearrangement joins TRBV11-3 to TRBJ2-1, with a weak D call TRBD2 (6 bases). CDR1 and CDR2 (germline): SGHNT, YENEEA. V was clipped by 5 bases and J by 0 bases, with 23 bases between them. This CDR3 spans 19 amino acids. The DNA of the CDR3 is TGTGCCAGCAGCCCGTCTCCTGGGGGGAGGCGCCTCTCCTACAATGAGCAGTTCTTC. Translating it yields CASSPSPGGRRLSYNEQFF.

This chain uses TRBV5-1 with TRBJ2-1, with D possibly TRBD1 on 5 matching bases. The CDR3 has 15 amino acids. The ends were cut back, 0 bases at V and 6 bases at J, with 13 bases in the middle. The germline V gene encodes CDR1 SGHRS and CDR2 YFSETQ. This CDR3 reads CASSLEPLGANEQFF. As DNA, the CDR3 is TGCGCCAGCAGCTTGGAACCCCTTGGGGCCAATGAGCAGTTCTTC.